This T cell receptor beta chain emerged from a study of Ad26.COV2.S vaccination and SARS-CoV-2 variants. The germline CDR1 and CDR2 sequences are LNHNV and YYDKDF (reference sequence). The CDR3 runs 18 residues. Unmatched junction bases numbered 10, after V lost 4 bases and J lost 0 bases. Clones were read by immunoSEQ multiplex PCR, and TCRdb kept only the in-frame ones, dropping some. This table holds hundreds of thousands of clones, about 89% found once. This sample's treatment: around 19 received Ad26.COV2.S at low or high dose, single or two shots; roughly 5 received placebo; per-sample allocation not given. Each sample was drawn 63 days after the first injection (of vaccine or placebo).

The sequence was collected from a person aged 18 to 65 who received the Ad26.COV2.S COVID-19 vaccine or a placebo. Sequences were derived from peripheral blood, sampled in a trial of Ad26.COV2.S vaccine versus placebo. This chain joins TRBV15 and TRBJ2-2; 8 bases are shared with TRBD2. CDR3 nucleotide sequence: TGTGCCACCAGCACCCCACGGACTAGCAGTACGAACACCGGGGAGCTGTTTTTT. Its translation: CATSTPRTSSTNTGELFF.